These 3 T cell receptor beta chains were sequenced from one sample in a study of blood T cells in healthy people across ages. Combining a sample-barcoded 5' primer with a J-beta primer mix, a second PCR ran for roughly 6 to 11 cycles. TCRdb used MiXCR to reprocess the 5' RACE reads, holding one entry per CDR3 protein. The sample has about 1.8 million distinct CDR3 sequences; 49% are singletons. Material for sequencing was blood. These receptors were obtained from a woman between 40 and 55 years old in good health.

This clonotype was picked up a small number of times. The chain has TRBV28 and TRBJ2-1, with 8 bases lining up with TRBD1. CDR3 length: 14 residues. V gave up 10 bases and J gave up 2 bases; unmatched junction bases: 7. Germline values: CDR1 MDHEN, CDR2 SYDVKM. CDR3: CATQTGEAYNEQFF. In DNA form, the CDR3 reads TGTGCCACCCAGACAGGGGAAGCCTACAATGAGCAGTTCTTC.

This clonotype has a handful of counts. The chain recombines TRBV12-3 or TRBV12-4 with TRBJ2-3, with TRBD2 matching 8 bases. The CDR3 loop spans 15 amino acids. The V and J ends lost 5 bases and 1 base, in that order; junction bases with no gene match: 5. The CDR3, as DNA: TGTGCCAGCAGTCCTTGGCGGGGGGGCACAGATACGCAGTATTTT. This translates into CASSPWRGGTDTQYF.

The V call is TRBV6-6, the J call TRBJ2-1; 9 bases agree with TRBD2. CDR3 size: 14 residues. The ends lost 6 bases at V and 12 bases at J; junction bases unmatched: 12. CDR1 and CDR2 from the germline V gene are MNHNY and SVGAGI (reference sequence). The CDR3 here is CASRSGGTSGGQFF. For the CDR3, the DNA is TGTGCCAGCAGGAGCGGGGGGACCAGCGGCGGGCAGTTCTTC.